One sample yielded the 25 T cell receptor beta chains listed below, sequenced in a study of cytomegalovirus exposure and HLA in healthy donors. The PCR employed 60 Vbeta primers together with 13 Jbeta primers. Profiling relied on immunoSEQ multiplex PCR, and the TCRdb table lists in-frame clones only, not all of them. The table lists 150,000 or so clones, roughly 90% of them singletons, with about 2.1% in the top ten. The material sequenced was PBMCs. These receptors were obtained from a woman aged 18-29 years in good health and CMV-seronegative.

The chain uses TRBV18 and TRBJ1-2; 11 bases align to TRBD1. Germline V gene data show CDR1 as KGHSH and CDR2 as LQKENI. This CDR3 contains 17 residues. J gave up 5 bases and V 2 bases, and 10 bases lay outside the gene matches. CDR3 sequence: CASSPSSPGTGGYGYTF. The CDR3 DNA sequence: TGTGCCAGCTCACCATCCAGCCCGGGGACAGGGGGGTATGGCTACACCTTC.

The gene calls are TRBV5-1 and TRBJ2-5, with D tentatively TRBD2 (6 bases). V was clipped by 0 bases and J by 4 bases, with 16 bases between them. This CDR3 comprises 16 residues. Germline V CDR1 and CDR2: SGHRS, YFSETQ. CDR3 amino acids: CASSLGTGDWVETQYF. CDR3 DNA: TGCGCCAGCAGCTTGGGGACGGGAGATTGGGTAGAGACCCAGTACTTC.

V gene TRBV7-6 combines with J gene TRBJ2-1, with 7 bases that match TRBD2. CDR1 is SGHVS, CDR2 FNYEAQ, per germline. V shed 1 base, J shed 3 bases, and the junction held 6 bases outside the gene matches. This CDR3 contains 16 residues. The CDR3: CASSLGLSSGYNEQFF. In nucleotides, the CDR3 is TGTGCCAGCAGCTTAGGTTTGTCTAGCGGCTACAATGAGCAGTTCTTC.

A few counts support this clone. The V gene is TRBV6-5, the J gene TRBJ2-7; 7 bases line up with TRBD1. V lost 6 bases and J lost 4; bases outside the gene matches: 6. The CDR3 contains 13 residues. CDR1 is MNHEY and CDR2 is SVGAGI in the germline V gene. CDR3 region: CASRQGRSYEQYF. The CDR3 coding sequence is TGTGCCAGCAGACAGGGGAGATCGTACGAGCAGTACTTC.

The rearrangement uses TRBV2 and TRBJ2-3; D might be TRBD1 (6 bases). V lost 6 bases and J 3 bases, leaving 19 bases between the germline ends. The CDR3 is 16 residues long. Germline V gene lookup returns CDR1 SNHLY and CDR2 FYNNEI. CDR3 loop: CASSAGGGYQTDTQYF. CDR3 sequence (DNA): TGTGCCAGCAGCGCTGGGGGCGGATACCAGACAGATACGCAGTATTTT.

J is TRBJ1-1 and V is TRBV28, with 7 nucleotides matching TRBD1. The CDR3 contains 13 residues. V lost 10 bases to trimming and J lost 3 bases; unmatched junction nucleotides: 8. CDR1 is MDHEN, CDR2 SYDVKM, per germline. The CDR3 coding sequence is TGTGCCATTCAGGACAGGTTATACACTGAAGCTTTCTTT. It encodes CAIQDRLYTEAFF.

This clone was counted a few times. V is TRBV6-1 and J is TRBJ1-6, with D possibly being TRBD1 (6 bases). V lost 6 bases to trimming and J lost 7 bases, with 13 bases between them. Looked up from germline, CDR1 is MNHNS and CDR2 is SASEGT. This CDR3 has 14 residues. As DNA, the CDR3 is TGTGCCAGCAGGGGGGGGCAGGGAAATTCACCCCTCCACTTT. Its protein is CASRGGQGNSPLHF.

This chain connects TRBV6-1 to TRBJ2-3; TRBD1 might be the D (6 bases). The CDR3 has 13 residues. The germline V gene has CDR1 MNHNS and CDR2 SASEGT. V lost 8 bases and J 2 bases, leaving 11 bases between the germline ends. The CDR3 coding sequence is TGTGCCAGCGGGGGCAGGGACACAGATACGCAGTATTTT. This sequence encodes CASGGRDTDTQYF.

The V and J genes are TRBV7-9 and TRBJ1-6; D uncertain. The V and J ends lost 3 bases and 9 bases respectively, with 12 bases between them. The CDR3 spans 14 residues. Germline CDR1 is SEHNR and CDR2 is FQNEAQ (reference sequence). CDR3 protein: CASSLVLGSSPLHF. The CDR3, as DNA: TGTGCCAGCAGCTTGGTTTTGGGGAGTTCACCCCTCCACTTT.

In DNA, the CDR3 is TGTGCCAGTAGTCCAGAACCAGGGTTCTACGAGCAGTACTTC. Its protein product is CASSPEPGFYEQYF. This chain joins TRBV19 and TRBJ2-7, with D possibly TRBD1 on 5 matching bases. The CDR3 covers 14 residues. The germline V gene has CDR1 LNHDA and CDR2 SQIVND (reference sequence). V was cut by 5 bases and J by 3 bases, with 14 bases left in between.

V usage is TRBV14 and J usage is TRBJ2-7; D call uncertain. CDR1 is SGHDN, CDR2 FVKESK, per germline. The ends were cut back, 0 bases at V and 6 bases at J, with 6 bases in the middle. CDR3 length equals 12 residues. The CDR3 protein is CASSQDAGEQYF. CDR3 nucleotides: TGTGCCAGCAGCCAAGACGCAGGCGAGCAGTACTTC.

The V and J genes are TRBV5-1 and TRBJ2-3; 11 nucleotides match TRBD2. The CDR3 is 15 residues long. After removal of 3 bases from V and 7 bases from J, the junction contained 7 bases not matched to a gene. The germline gives CDR1 SGHRS, CDR2 YFSETQ. Here the CDR3 reads CASSYNSGGAYTQYF. DNA for the CDR3: TGCGCCAGCAGCTACAATAGCGGGGGGGCTTATACGCAGTATTTT.

The chain combines TRBV12-5 with TRBJ1-1, with D unclear. The CDR3 spans 12 residues. V lost 6 bases and J lost 3, with 8 bases in between. From germline, CDR1 is LGHNT and CDR2 FRNRAP. The DNA for the CDR3 is TGTGCTAGTGGCCGCGGAGACACTGAAGCTTTCTTT. This translates into CASGRGDTEAFF. Using reference TRBV12-5 and TRBJ1-1 for the parts outside the CDR3, the full variable domain is DARVTQTPRHKVTEMGQEVTMRCQPILGHNTVFWYRQTMMQGLELLAYFRNRAPLDDSGMPKDRFSAEMPDATLATLKIQPSEPRDSAVYFCASGRGDTEAFFGQGTRLTVV.

The rearrangement links TRBV7-9 to TRBJ2-7; D gene unclear. The germline gives CDR1 SEHNR, CDR2 FQNEAQ (reference sequence). With 5 bases removed from V and 6 bases from J, the gap between germline ends came to 17 bases. The CDR3 has 14 amino acids. CDR3 nucleotides: TGTGCCAGCAGCCTACTTAGCCTTCGGGTCGAGCAGTACTTC. Protein product: CASSLLSLRVEQYF.

This chain joins TRBV5-4 and TRBJ2-2, with 8 bases identical to TRBD1. The CDR3 covers 14 residues. Germline lookup yields CDR1 SGHNT and CDR2 YYREEE (reference sequence). The V and J ends lost 5 bases and 10 bases, in that order; junction bases with no gene match: 10. CDR3 region: CASSYDRGAEELFF. The CDR3 DNA is TGTGCCAGCAGTTACGACAGGGGTGCGGAGGAGCTGTTTTTT.

V usage is TRBV15 and J usage is TRBJ1-4; TRBD1 might be the D (5 bases). V was cut by 4 bases and J by 8 bases, with 14 bases left in between. Germline CDR1 and CDR2: LNHNV and YYDKDF (reference sequence). The CDR3 has 14 amino acids. This CDR3 is CATSMWQGGEKLFF. The CDR3 nucleotides are TGTGCCACCAGCATGTGGCAGGGTGGCGAAAAACTGTTTTTT.

This chain links TRBV2 with TRBJ2-6; 8 bases agree with TRBD1. The V segment lost 6 bases and the J segment 0 bases; nucleotides outside the gene matches: 10. This CDR3 has 18 residues. The V gene's germline CDR1 is SNHLY and CDR2 FYNNEI. The DNA of the CDR3 is TGTGCCAGCAGCCCACCGGGACAGGCCTTCTCTGGGGCCAACGTCCTGACTTTC. Translating it yields CASSPPGQAFSGANVLTF.

V gene TRBV29-1 combines with J gene TRBJ2-5, with D possibly being TRBD1 (6 bases). The end of the DNA is better explained by TRBJ2-7, so the J call may be wrong. CDR3 length: 12 residues. Germline CDR1 and CDR2: SQVTM and ANQGSEA. The CDR3, as DNA: TGCAGCGTCTGGGACACAACCTACGAGCAGTACTTC. As protein: CSVWDTTYEQYF.

The V and J genes are TRBV4-1 and TRBJ2-5; 8 positions agree with TRBD2. J gave up 1 base and V 2 bases, and 15 bases lay outside the gene matches. The length of the CDR3 is 19 residues. Germline loops: CDR1 MGHRA, CDR2 YSYEKL. CDR3 region: CASSQRGFLLAGLQETQYF. The CDR3 DNA sequence: TGCGCCAGCAGCCAAAGGGGCTTTTTGCTAGCGGGCCTCCAAGAGACCCAGTACTTC.

V is TRBV5-1 and J is TRBJ2-7, with TRBD2 matching 12 bases. J gave up 2 bases and V 4 bases, and 4 bases lay outside the gene matches. Germline V gene lookup returns CDR1 SGHRS and CDR2 YFSETQ. CDR3 size: 15 residues. CDR3 sequence: CASSPSSGRAYEQYF. The DNA of the CDR3 is TGCGCCAGCAGCCCGTCTAGCGGGAGGGCCTACGAGCAGTACTTC.

Comment on this clone: The sample holds other DNA sequences that translate to the same CDR3. V usage is TRBV9 and J usage is TRBJ1-4, with unresolved D. Trimming removed 0 bases at V and 8 bases at J, with 14 bases between. This CDR3 is built from 15 residues. Per the germline V gene, CDR1 is SGDLS and CDR2 is YYNGEE. The chain's CDR3 is CASSVVSGGGEKLFF. The DNA for the CDR3 is TGTGCCAGCAGCGTAGTATCGGGTGGTGGGGAAAAACTGTTTTTT.

The V call is TRBV4-1, the J call TRBJ2-3; D may be TRBD2 (6 bases). The CDR3 runs to 15 residues. V lost 7 bases and J lost 3, with 17 bases in between. CDR1 and CDR2 (germline): MGHRA, YSYEKL. CDR3 amino acids: CASTRIGTGTDTQYF. As DNA, the CDR3 is TGCGCCAGCACAAGGATCGGGACTGGGACAGATACGCAGTATTTT.

The V gene is TRBV19, the J gene TRBJ1-5, with TRBD1 matching over 8 bases. After removal of 3 bases from V and 4 bases from J, the junction contained 5 bases not matched to a gene. The CDR3 is 15 residues long. The germline V gene encodes CDR1 LNHDA and CDR2 SQIVND (reference sequence). CDR3 nucleotides: TGTGCCAGTAGTATCAGGGGGCGCGGGAATCAGCCCCAGCATTTT. Translated: CASSIRGRGNQPQHF.

The rearrangement joins TRBV5-4 to TRBJ2-5; tentative D call: TRBD2 (5 bases). CDR1 is SGHNT, CDR2 YYREEE, per germline (reference sequence). V gave up 3 bases and J gave up 3 bases, with 9 bases separating them. CDR3 length: 13 amino acids. The CDR3 DNA reads TGTGCCAGCAGCTACCCGGAGGAAGAGACCCAGTACTTC. Translation: CASSYPEEETQYF.

The chain has TRBV2 and TRBJ2-1; D is unclear. Germline-derived CDR1 and CDR2 are SNHLY and FYNNEI. The CDR3 loop spans 11 amino acids. V lost 10 bases to trimming and J lost 5 bases, with 9 bases between them. DNA for the CDR3: TGTGCCACCGACTTTCACAATGAGCAGTTCTTC. Residues: CATDFHNEQFF.